This is a list of T cell receptor beta chains from one sample in a study of blood T cell repertoires in COVID-19. Profiling relied on immunoSEQ multiplex PCR, and the TCRdb table lists in-frame clones only, not all of them. The sample yields tens of thousands of clones, approximately 86% seen once. Sequenced input: peripheral blood. These receptors all come from a woman aged 55-70 years with acute or convalescent COVID-19. Both conserved end residues are part of each CDR3. D genes are given only for firm matches. Where a row states a size, it is once, few, many or the class of an expanded clone; other rows omit it.

j_call clone_size v_call d_call cdr3_aa cdr3_nt
TRBJ2-5 once TRBV19 TRBD2 CASRLAGGQETQYF TGTGCTAGCAGACTAGCGGGGGGGCAAGAGACCCAGTACTTC
TRBJ2-5 - TRBV7-2 - CASSSTVQETQYF TGTGCCAGCAGCTCGACAGTACAAGAGACCCAGTACTTC
TRBJ2-7 - TRBV10-1 - CASSESSGREQYF TGCGCCAGCAGTGAGTCGAGCGGGCGCGAGCAGTACTTC
TRBJ1-5 - TRBV28 TRBD1 CASSLWTGGGQPQHF TGTGCCAGCAGTCTTTGGACAGGGGGAGGTCAGCCCCAGCATTTT
TRBJ2-5 - TRBV2 - CASTPLLGNARAQYF TGTGCCAGCACCCCCCTGTTGGGCAATGCGCGGGCCCAGTACTTC
TRBJ1-1 - TRBV6-6 TRBD1 CASRSSAGTEEAFF TGTGCCAGCAGGTCATCCGCCGGGACAGAAGAAGCTTTCTTT
TRBJ2-3 - TRBV28 TRBD1 CASSSQGQGDTQYF TGTGCCAGCAGTTCTCAGGGACAGGGGGATACGCAGTATTTT
TRBJ1-3 - TRBV5-5 TRBD1 CASSQKGQGTTGNTIYF TGTGCCAGCAGCCAAAAGGGACAGGGAACTACAGGAAACACCATATATTTT
TRBJ2-7 - TRBV2 - CASSSRYSYEQYF TGTGCCAGCAGCAGTCGTTACTCCTACGAGCAGTACTTC
TRBJ2-7 once TRBV5-6 TRBD1 CASSLGTGPEQYF TGTGCCAGCAGCTTGGGGACAGGTCCCGAGCAGTACTTC
TRBJ2-7 - TRBV7-2 - CASSSGGASYEQYF TGTGCCAGCAGCTCCGGGGGAGCTTCCTACGAGCAGTACTTC
TRBJ1-2 - TRBV18 - CASSPPRADYGYTF TGTGCCAGCTCACCACCAAGAGCGGACTATGGCTACACCTTC
TRBJ1-2 - TRBV4-2 - CASSQVYDYGYGYTF TGTGCCAGCAGCCAAGTGTATGACTATGGGTATGGCTACACCTTC
TRBJ2-7 - TRBV5-1 TRBD1 CASSLTKWTGYIPSYEQYF TGCGCCAGCAGCTTGACTAAGTGGACAGGGTACATCCCCTCCTACGAGCAGTACTTC
TRBJ1-2 - TRBV14 - CASSPAQTDVWANYGYTF TGTGCCAGCAGTCCGGCTCAAACAGACGTCTGGGCTAACTATGGCTACACCTTC
TRBJ1-2 - TRBV7-9 - CASSFQDSYGYTF TGTGCCAGCAGCTTCCAGGACAGCTATGGCTACACCTTC
TRBJ1-1 - TRBV30 - CAWSSVYSRGGMNTEAFF TGTGCCTGGAGCTCCGTCTATTCTAGGGGGGGCATGAACACTGAAGCTTTCTTT
TRBJ2-5 - TRBV2 - CASRASETQYF TGTGCCAGCAGAGCCTCGGAGACCCAGTACTTC
TRBJ1-1 - TRBV28 - CATIQNTEAFF TGTGCCACCATACAGAACACTGAAGCTTTCTTT
TRBJ2-2 - TRBV2 - CASSITGTGELFF TGTGCCAGCAGTATCACGGGCACCGGGGAGCTGTTTTTT
TRBJ1-2 - TRBV30 - CASEQVPPYGYTF TGTGCCTCGGAACAGGTTCCTCCCTATGGCTACACCTTC
TRBJ1-5 - TRBV30 TRBD1 CAWGRTGGNQPQHF TGTGCCTGGGGACGGACAGGGGGCAATCAGCCCCAGCATTTT
TRBJ2-7 - TRBV4-2 TRBD2 CASSQDGTSGSYEQYF TGTGCCAGCAGCCAAGACGGAACTAGCGGCTCCTACGAGCAGTACTTC
TRBJ2-7 - TRBV5-1 - CASSLRLEGYEQYF TGCGCCAGCAGCTTGCGACTAGAAGGCTACGAGCAGTACTTC
TRBJ2-1 - TRBV5-5 TRBD2 CASSSRAGGNNEQFF TGTGCCAGCAGCTCCCGAGCGGGGGGGAACAATGAGCAGTTCTTC
TRBJ1-4 - TRBV5-4 TRBD1 CASSSNTGGGKLFF TGTGCCAGCAGCTCAAACACAGGGGGTGGGAAACTGTTTTTT
TRBJ1-4 - TRBV11-2 TRBD1 CASSRGDRGSEKLFF TGTGCCAGCAGCCGGGGCGACAGGGGGTCTGAAAAACTGTTTTTT
TRBJ1-3 - TRBV29-1 TRBD1 CSVGTGGSGNTIYF TGCAGCGTTGGGACAGGGGGGTCTGGAAACACCATATATTTT
TRBJ2-2 - TRBV5-6 - CASSSGQSPNTGELFF TGTGCCAGCAGCTCTGGACAGTCTCCGAACACCGGGGAGCTGTTTTTT
TRBJ2-7 once TRBV4-2 TRBD2 CASSQVASGSAYEQYF TGTGCCAGCAGCCAAGTGGCTAGCGGGAGTGCGTACGAGCAGTACTTC
TRBJ1-3 - TRBV4-2 - CASSQVGGARGNTIYF TGTGCCAGCAGCCAAGTTGGGGGGGCGCGTGGAAACACCATATATTTT
TRBJ1-1 - TRBV5-1 TRBD1 CASSSLQGVSNTEAFF TGCGCCAGCAGCTCCTTACAGGGGGTGTCGAACACTGAAGCTTTCTTT
TRBJ1-1 - TRBV18 - CASSPRQELGNTEAFF TGTGCCAGCTCACCACGACAGGAATTGGGGAACACTGAAGCTTTCTTT
TRBJ2-3 - TRBV4-1 TRBD2 CASSQPLTAGDTQYF TGCGCCAGCAGCCAACCTTTGACAGCGGGGGATACGCAGTATTTT
TRBJ1-6 - TRBV28 - CASSPSGFNSPLHF TGTGCCAGCAGTCCCTCAGGATTTAATTCACCCCTCCACTTT
TRBJ1-1 once TRBV6-1 TRBD1 CASSEDRFRAFF TGTGCCAGCAGTGAGGACAGGTTTCGAGCTTTCTTT
TRBJ2-1 - TRBV19 TRBD2 CASSISLTGTSGRSSYNEQFF TGTGCCAGTAGTATCTCTCTAACCGGGACTAGCGGGAGAAGCTCCTACAATGAGCAGTTCTTC
TRBJ2-7 - TRBV14 - CASSVARSYEQYF TGTGCCAGCAGTGTGGCAAGAAGCTACGAGCAGTACTTC
TRBJ2-2 once TRBV5-1 - CASRPPGLRDTGELFF TGCGCCAGCAGACCTCCGGGACTGAGGGACACCGGGGAGCTGTTTTTT
TRBJ1-2 once TRBV5-1 TRBD1 CASSLTGGTNYGYTF TGCGCCAGCAGTCTCACAGGGGGGACTAACTATGGCTACACCTTC
TRBJ2-5 - TRBV6-4 TRBD2 CASSDSPGLAVWGSQETQYF TGTGCCAGCAGTGACTCTCCGGGACTAGCGGTTTGGGGGTCCCAAGAGACCCAGTACTTC
TRBJ1-3 - TRBV18 - CASSPNPPLSGNTIYF TGTGCCAGCTCACCTAATCCCCCCCTCTCTGGAAACACCATATATTTT
TRBJ2-7 few TRBV7-2 - CASSHGSYEQYF TGTGCCAGCAGCCACGGGTCATACGAGCAGTACTTC
TRBJ2-1 - TRBV19 TRBD1 CASIGTEYNEQFF TGTGCCAGTATAGGGACAGAGTACAATGAGCAGTTCTTC
TRBJ1-4 - TRBV25-1 - CASSAGSGAFNEKLFF TGTGCCAGCAGTGCCGGATCAGGGGCCTTTAATGAAAAACTGTTTTTT